The next 23 T cell receptor beta chains were all read from a single sample in a study of spatial heterogeneity in lung cancer. Time point described: sample taken at primary tumor resection. In each case, whole RNA from tumor, nontumor lung or frozen PBMC was sequenced unsorted. MiXCR, run by TCRdb on the 5' RACE reads, gives a single entry per CDR3 protein. Here the sample spans approximately 3,800 distinct CDR3 sequences, roughly 15% being singletons. Sequenced here: PBMCs, sampled at surgery. These receptors were obtained from a male donor with early-stage non-small cell lung cancer.

Only a few counts were recorded for this clonotype. V gene TRBV12-3 or TRBV12-4 combines with J gene TRBJ1-2; D gene unclear. The CDR3 spans 13 residues. Deletions cut 1 base from V and 8 bases from J, with 11 bases between. The CDR3 nucleotides are TGTGCCAGCAGTTTAGACGCCGCGGGGGGCTACACCTTC. The encoded protein is CASSLDAAGGYTF.

Here the CDR3 reads CAWGLGGFTSYEQYF. The CDR3 DNA follows: TGTGCCTGGGGCCTAGGGGGATTCACCTCCTACGAGCAGTACTTC. The chain combines TRBV30 with TRBJ2-7; D possibly corresponds to TRBD1 (6 bases). CDR1 is GTSNPN, CDR2 SVGIG, per germline (reference sequence). The CDR3 consists of 15 residues. Trimming shortened V by 5 bases and J by 0 bases, and 17 bases separated the two germline ends.

The sample holds a few counts of this clonotype. The chain links TRBV29-1 to TRBJ1-1, with no clear D. CDR1 and CDR2 from the germline V gene are SQVTM and ANQGSEA. V dropped 5 bases and J dropped 0 bases, with 4 bases sitting between them. This CDR3 is built from 11 residues. CDR3 amino acids: CSVHLNTEAFF. The CDR3 DNA is TGCAGCGTTCACCTGAACACTGAAGCTTTCTTT. The full variable domain, with the rest looked up from reference TRBV29-1 and TRBJ1-1, is SAVISQKPSRDICQRGTSLTIQCQVDSQVTMMFWYRQQPGQSLTLIATANQGSEATYESGFVIDKFPISRPNLTFSTLTVSNMSPEDSSIYLCSVHLNTEAFFGQGTRLTVV.

The gene calls are TRBV4-1 and TRBJ1-4, with a weak D call TRBD1 (5 bases). The CDR3 sequence is 15 residues long. V was trimmed by 3 bases and J by 4 bases, leaving 12 bases between them. Germline values: CDR1 MGHRA, CDR2 YSYEKL. The CDR3 here is CASSHSGPINEKLFF. CDR3 in DNA: TGCGCCAGCAGCCATTCGGGACCGATTAATGAAAAACTGTTTTTT.

The sample holds many counts of this clonotype. The rearrangement links TRBV3-1 to TRBJ2-5, with 9 nucleotides matching TRBD2. The V and J ends lost 0 bases and 7 bases, in that order; junction bases with no gene match: 6. There are 15 residues in the CDR3. From germline, CDR1 is LGHDT and CDR2 YNNKEL (reference sequence). The CDR3, as DNA: TGTGCCAGCAGCCAAGAGATTAGCGGGAGAGGGACCCAGTACTTC. Translated: CASSQEISGRGTQYF.

As to this clonotype: A much larger clone differs from this one at a single base, so this may be a read error. This chain links TRBV3-1 with TRBJ2-5, with no clear D. This CDR3 is built from 11 residues. CDR1 is LGHDT, CDR2 YNNKEL, per germline (reference sequence). The CDR3, as DNA: TGTGTCAGCAGCAACCAAGAGACCCAGTACTTC. This translates into CVSSNQETQYF.

This clonotype has a count of ten or more. The chain couples TRBV9 to TRBJ2-1, with 8 bases matching TRBD1. Germline CDR1 and CDR2: SGDLS and YYNGEE. The CDR3 covers 18 residues. With 3 bases clipped from V and 5 bases from J, the junction kept 16 bases outside the gene matches. The CDR3 here is CASSAAGTGGWADNEQFF. For the CDR3, the DNA is TGTGCCAGCAGCGCCGCCGGGACAGGCGGATGGGCAGACAATGAGCAGTTCTTC. Complete variable domain (other parts from reference TRBV9 and TRBJ2-1): DSGVTQTPKHLITATGQRVTLRCSPRSGDLSVYWYQQSLDQGLQFLIQYYNGEERAKGNILERFSAQQFPDLHSELNLSSLELGDSALYFCASSAAGTGGWADNEQFFGPGTRLTVL.

V and J are TRBV14 and TRBJ1-1, with TRBD1 as a possible D gene (6 bases). V lost 2 bases, J lost 10 bases, and 14 bases lay in between. Germline assignment: CDR1 SGHDN and CDR2 FVKESK. The CDR3 has 13 amino acids. For the CDR3, the DNA is TGTGCCAGCAGCCAATCCCCTGGGGGCAGAGCTTTCTTT. The encoded protein is CASSQSPGGRAFF.

This chain uses TRBV5-1 with TRBJ2-5, with D possibly being TRBD2 (7 bases). The germline gives CDR1 SGHRS, CDR2 YFSETQ. There are 16 residues in the CDR3. V was pared by 2 bases and J by 5 bases, with 19 bases between. CDR3 in amino acids: CASSFGLAGAGETQYF. CDR3 bases: TGCGCCAGCAGCTTCGGTCTGGCGGGGGCTGGGGAGACCCAGTACTTC.

This clonotype was seen only a few times. The chain has TRBV7-2 and TRBJ1-2, with 7 bases matching TRBD1. CDR1 is SGHTA, CDR2 FQGNSA, per germline. J was trimmed by 5 bases and V by 5 bases; bases with no gene match: 14. There are 16 residues in the CDR3. Here the CDR3 reads CASSLTFAGTDYGYTF. CDR3 bases: TGTGCCAGCAGCCTTACCTTCGCCGGGACAGATTATGGCTACACCTTC.

This clonotype was picked up many times. The rearrangement uses TRBV4-3 and TRBJ2-5; the D call may be TRBD1 or TRBD2 (5 bases each). The germline CDR1 and CDR2 sequences are LGHNA and YSLEER. Trimming removed 3 bases from V and 0 bases from J, with 14 bases in between. The CDR3 covers 16 residues. The CDR3 DNA reads as TGCGCCAGCAGCCAGCGTTATGGGACGGACCAAGAGACCCAGTACTTC. Translating gives CASSQRYGTDQETQYF.

The chain couples TRBV11-2 to TRBJ2-7, with 8 positions matching TRBD1. This CDR3 spans 14 amino acids. CDR1 and CDR2 from the germline V gene are SGHAT and FQNNGV. V shed 3 bases, J shed 5 bases, and the junction held 6 bases outside the gene matches. The CDR3 region has the DNA TGTGCCAGCAGCTTCGCGACAGGGGCTAACGAGCAGTACTTC. As protein: CASSFATGANEQYF.

In this sample, this clonotype turned up many times. V gene TRBV5-1 combines with J gene TRBJ2-2, with 11 bases that match TRBD2. The germline CDR1 and CDR2 sequences are SGHRS and YFSETQ. This CDR3 has 16 amino acids. J was trimmed by 7 bases and V by 4 bases; bases with no gene match: 9. CDR3 DNA: TGCGCCAGCAGCGCGGGACTAGCGGACCGCGGCGGGGAGCTGTTTTTT. It encodes CASSAGLADRGGELFF.

The chain is built from TRBV19 and TRBJ1-5; the match to TRBD1 covers 7 bases. The CDR3 has 15 residues. The V segment lost 0 bases and the J segment 4 bases; nucleotides outside the gene matches: 3. CDR1 is LNHDA, CDR2 SQIVND, per germline (reference sequence). This chain's CDR3 is CASSIEDRANQPQHF. The CDR3 coding sequence is TGTGCCAGTAGTATAGAAGACAGGGCTAATCAGCCCCAGCATTTT.

This clonotype was recorded at least ten times. The chain employs TRBV7-2 and TRBJ2-1, with D maybe TRBD1 (5 bases). V dropped 3 bases and J dropped 9 bases, with 15 bases sitting between them. Germline V CDR1 and CDR2: SGHTA, FQGNSA. The CDR3 extends over 14 amino acids. The CDR3 region is CASSFGSRVSEQFF. The DNA of the CDR3 is TGTGCCAGCAGCTTCGGGTCCAGGGTTAGTGAGCAGTTCTTC.

This clonotype was seen more than once but under ten times. The V gene is TRBV7-9, the J gene TRBJ2-5; D is undetermined. The CDR3 spans 14 residues. The V end was cut by 1 base, the J end by 0 bases, with 6 bases between. Germline CDR1 SEHNR, CDR2 FQNEAQ (reference sequence). CDR3 nucleotide sequence: TGTGCCAGCAGCTTAGTACCATACCAAGAGACCCAGTACTTC. Its translation is CASSLVPYQETQYF.

Judged by abundance, this clonotype is large. The V call is TRBV12-3 or TRBV12-4, the J call TRBJ2-2; maybe TRBD2 (6 bases). The V and J ends lost 3 bases and 0 bases respectively, with 23 bases between them. The CDR3 has 20 amino acids. CDR3 region: CASSLKVLLARGPNTGELFF. The CDR3 bases are TGTGCCAGCAGTTTGAAGGTCCTGCTAGCGCGAGGCCCGAACACCGGGGAGCTGTTTTTT.

This clonotype came up many times. This chain connects TRBV7-8 to TRBJ2-5, with TRBD1 as a possible D gene (5 bases). Germline V lookup: CDR1 SGHVS, CDR2 FQNEAQ. CDR3 length: 16 residues. Trimming pared 2 bases from V and 3 bases from J, leaving 16 bases between. CDR3 nucleotides: TGTGCCAGCAGCTTACTCTTAGAAGGGGTGGAAGAGACCCAGTACTTC. The encoded protein is CASSLLLEGVEETQYF.

This clonotype was counted at least ten times. The rearrangement joins TRBV5-6 to TRBJ2-1, with D hard to call. The CDR3 has 15 amino acids. Germline V gives CDR1 SGHDT, CDR2 YYEEEE. V lost 0 bases and J 0 bases, leaving 7 bases between the germline ends. The CDR3 reads CASSLDFTSYNEQFF. DNA for the CDR3: TGTGCCAGCAGCTTGGATTTTACCTCCTACAATGAGCAGTTCTTC.

This clonotype was seen a handful of times. The V call is TRBV28, the J call TRBJ2-3, with D perhaps matching TRBD1 or TRBD2 (5 bases each). Germline CDR1 reads MDHEN; CDR2 reads SYDVKM. V was clipped by 7 bases and J by 2 bases, with 19 bases between them. The CDR3 is made up of 16 amino acids. CDR3 region: CASTPLGVDITDTQYF. In DNA, the CDR3 is TGTGCCAGCACCCCCCTGGGGGTTGATATCACAGATACGCAGTATTTT. Supplemented by reference TRBV28 and TRBJ2-3, the full variable domain reads DVKVTQSSRYLVKRTGEKVFLECVQDMDHENMFWYRQDPGLGLRLIYFSYDVKMKEKGDIPEGYSVSREKKERFSLILESASTNQTSMYLCASTPLGVDITDTQYFGPGTRLTVL.

This clonotype is large (0.1 to 1%). The V and J genes are TRBV18 and TRBJ2-1; 7 bases are shared with TRBD1. J gave up 4 bases and V 5 bases, and 5 bases lay outside the gene matches. The CDR3 spans 14 residues. Germline V gene data show CDR1 as KGHSH and CDR2 as LQKENI. CDR3 residues: CASSETGYYNEQFF. DNA for the CDR3: TGTGCCAGCTCAGAGACAGGGTATTACAATGAGCAGTTCTTC.

The table lists this clonotype with many counts. The chain is built from TRBV12-3 or TRBV12-4 and TRBJ1-5, with no clear D. V gave up 5 bases and J gave up 4 bases, with 12 bases separating them. CDR3 length: 14 residues. The CDR3 nucleotides are TGTGCCAGCAGTCCCGGGCCGACAAATCAGCCCCAGCATTTT. Encoded protein: CASSPGPTNQPQHF.

This clonotype was seen ten or more times. The chain has TRBV28 and TRBJ2-3, with 7 bases fitting TRBD1. Per the germline V gene, CDR1 is MDHEN and CDR2 is SYDVKM. CDR3 size: 14 residues. V lost 5 bases to trimming and J lost 8 bases; unmatched junction nucleotides: 10. The CDR3 spells CASSPVTGEVTQYF. CDR3 DNA: TGTGCCAGCAGTCCCGTAACAGGGGAAGTTACGCAGTATTTT.